This passage covers 30 T cell receptor beta chains from one sample sequenced in a study of technical replicates of blood from several donors. Only in-frame clones appear in the TCRdb table, and some are missing; sequencing was by immunoSEQ multiplex PCR. The sample lists about 72,000 clones, around nine tenths seen once, with approximately 0.36% in the top ten. The sequencing input was T cells isolated from PBMCs. The receptors stem from a human donor in good health.

The chain uses TRBV29-1 and TRBJ1-3; a possible D gene is TRBD1 (6 bases). Germline CDR1 reads SQVTM; CDR2 reads ANQGSEA. This CDR3 has 14 amino acids. V was shortened by 5 bases and J by 0 bases, with 11 bases between the two germline ends. The CDR3 protein is CSVWQGGSGNTIYF. As DNA, the CDR3 is TGCAGCGTTTGGCAAGGGGGCTCTGGAAACACCATATATTTT.

J is TRBJ1-2 and V is TRBV9, with D possibly TRBD1 on 5 matching bases. V shed 0 bases and J shed 7 bases, with 19 bases lying between them. CDR1 SGDLS and CDR2 YYNGEE come from the germline V gene. The CDR3 has 16 residues. The CDR3 here is CASSVAGTPDRGGYTF. The CDR3, as DNA: TGTGCCAGCAGCGTAGCCGGGACTCCAGATCGGGGTGGCTACACCTTC. Filled out from reference TRBV9 and TRBJ1-2, the complete variable domain reads DSGVTQTPKHLITATGQRVTLRCSPRSGDLSVYWYQQSLDQGLQFLIQYYNGEERAKGNILERFSAQQFPDLHSELNLSSLELGDSALYFCASSVAGTPDRGGYTFGSGTRLTVV.

V gene TRBV6-1 combines with J gene TRBJ2-7, with TRBD1 as a possible D gene (6 bases). Germline values: CDR1 MNHNS, CDR2 SASEGT. The CDR3 sequence is 15 residues long. V was clipped by 2 bases and J by 2 bases, with 13 bases between them. CDR3 region: CASSESGGRTYEQYF. For the CDR3, the DNA is TGTGCCAGCAGTGAATCTGGGGGCAGGACCTACGAGCAGTACTTC.

V usage is TRBV4-1 and J usage is TRBJ2-1; the match to TRBD1 covers 8 bases. J lost 0 bases, V lost 6 bases, and 7 bases had no gene match. The CDR3 has 16 amino acids. Per germline, CDR1 MGHRA and CDR2 YSYEKL. CDR3 in amino acids: CASRSTGQDSYNEQFF. DNA for the CDR3: TGCGCCAGCAGATCGACGGGACAGGACTCCTACAATGAGCAGTTCTTC.

The chain recombines TRBV4-2 with TRBJ2-1; 9 positions agree with TRBD2. Germline lookup yields CDR1 LGHNA and CDR2 YNFKEQ. Unmatched junction bases numbered 6, after V lost 0 bases and J lost 3 bases. The CDR3 totals 17 residues. The DNA of the CDR3 is TGTGCCAGCAGCCAAGATCTAGCGACTAGCGGCTACAATGAGCAGTTCTTC. Translation: CASSQDLATSGYNEQFF.

There are a few counts of this clone. The V and J genes are TRBV9 and TRBJ1-4; 7 bases map to TRBD1. The V and J ends lost 4 bases and 7 bases, in that order; junction bases with no gene match: 10. The CDR3 is made up of 15 amino acids. The germline V gene encodes CDR1 SGDLS and CDR2 YYNGEE. The CDR3 nucleotides are TGTGCCAGCAGCACAACCGGGACAGCGACTGAAAAACTGTTTTTT. It is translated as CASSTTGTATEKLFF. Variable domain in full (rest from reference TRBV9 and TRBJ1-4): DSGVTQTPKHLITATGQRVTLRCSPRSGDLSVYWYQQSLDQGLQFLIQYYNGEERAKGNILERFSAQQFPDLHSELNLSSLELGDSALYFCASSTTGTATEKLFFGSGTQLSVL.

The J gene is TRBJ1-1, the V gene TRBV6-6; TRBD1 is a possible D gene (5 bases). Germline CDR1 reads MNHNY; CDR2 reads SVGAGI (reference sequence). The V gene lost 6 bases and the J gene lost 1 base, with 12 bases spanning the gap. CDR3 size: 14 residues. The CDR3, as DNA: TGTGCCAGCAGGGCAGGGCACCGGAACACTGAAGCTTTCTTT. This gives the protein CASRAGHRNTEAFF.

The rearrangement links TRBV20-1 to TRBJ2-2, with D possibly being TRBD1 (6 bases). There are 11 residues in the CDR3. CDR1 and CDR2 from the germline V gene are DFQATT and SNEGSKA (reference sequence). Trimming took 4 bases from V and 7 from J, leaving 7 bases between them. The CDR3 nucleotides read TGCAGTGCTACAGGGGTCGGGGAGCTGTTTTTT. It translates to CSATGVGELFF.

The rearrangement uses TRBV7-8 and TRBJ1-5; 7 nucleotides match TRBD1. Germline V gives CDR1 SGHVS, CDR2 FQNEAQ. V lost 2 bases and J lost 0; bases outside the gene matches: 4. The CDR3 totals 16 residues. The CDR3 region has the DNA TGTGCCAGCAGCTTAACCGGGACAGCTAGCAATCAGCCCCAGCATTTT. Its protein product is CASSLTGTASNQPQHF.

V is TRBV28 and J is TRBJ1-2; a possible D gene is TRBD1 (5 bases). CDR3 length: 10 residues. Germline V CDR1 and CDR2: MDHEN, SYDVKM. The chain's CDR3 is CCSYGGGYTF. In DNA form, the CDR3 reads TGTTGCTCGTATGGGGGGGGCTACACCTTC.

CDR3 in DNA: TGTGCCAGCAGCTTATACCGCGGGACAGCGAGCAGAGAGACCCAGTACTTC. This encodes CASSLYRGTASRETQYF. This chain uses TRBV7-9 with TRBJ2-5, with D maybe TRBD1 (7 bases). Trimming removed 2 bases at V and 4 bases at J, with 20 bases between. This CDR3 region has 17 residues. Germline V gene lookup returns CDR1 SEHNR and CDR2 FQNEAQ (reference sequence).

The rearrangement links TRBV6-1 to TRBJ2-7; D may be TRBD1 (5 bases). The CDR3 is 14 amino acids. Germline V CDR1 and CDR2: MNHNS, SASEGT. The ends were cut back, 7 bases at V and 0 bases at J, with 13 bases in the middle. The CDR3 nucleotides read TGTGCCAGCACTTACCAGGGAAGCTCCTACGAGCAGTACTTC. It codes for CASTYQGSSYEQYF.

In its sample, this clone was seen once. The rearrangement links TRBV4-1 to TRBJ1-1; maybe TRBD1 (5 bases). V shed 2 bases and J shed 5 bases, with 18 bases lying between them. There are 16 residues in the CDR3. The germline gives CDR1 MGHRA, CDR2 YSYEKL. DNA of the CDR3: TGCGCCAGCAGCCAACTCGACGGGGGGAGTAGGACTGAAGCTTTCTTT. Its translation is CASSQLDGGSRTEAFF.

The chain couples TRBV5-8 to TRBJ1-1, with a possible D match to TRBD1 (5 bases). CDR1 and CDR2 from the germline V gene are SGHTS and YDEGEE. Deletions cut 0 bases from V and 4 bases from J, with 16 bases between. This CDR3 is 16 amino acids long. The CDR3 region is CASSLGKGVGVTEAFF. In nucleotides, the CDR3 is TGTGCCAGCAGCTTGGGTAAAGGGGTAGGGGTCACTGAAGCTTTCTTT.

The rearrangement joins TRBV30 to TRBJ1-2, with 10 nucleotides matching TRBD1. The CDR3 consists of 14 residues. Germline lookup yields CDR1 GTSNPN and CDR2 SVGIG (reference sequence). The V gene end was trimmed by 3 bases and the J gene end by 5 bases; junction bases not matched to a gene: 6. In DNA, the CDR3 is TGTGCCTGGAGGCCGTGGGGACAGGGGTATGGCTACACCTTC. Amino acid sequence: CAWRPWGQGYGYTF.

J is TRBJ2-5 and V is TRBV15, with a weak D call TRBD2 (6 bases). The CDR3 totals 17 residues. V dropped 0 bases and J dropped 5 bases, with 19 bases sitting between them. Per germline, CDR1 LNHNV and CDR2 YYDKDF (reference sequence). The CDR3 here is CATSRDDGGPLSETQYF. CDR3 nucleotides: TGTGCCACCAGCAGAGATGATGGAGGGCCTCTATCGGAGACCCAGTACTTC.

This chain links TRBV7-8 with TRBJ2-5; 14 bases map to TRBD2. V shed 4 bases, J shed 4 bases, and the junction held 11 bases outside the gene matches. The CDR3 length is 18 residues. Germline V gene lookup returns CDR1 SGHVS and CDR2 FQNEAQ. CDR3: CASSYRAGTSGSSETQYF. For the CDR3, the DNA is TGTGCCAGCAGCTATAGAGCCGGGACTAGCGGGAGTTCAGAGACCCAGTACTTC.

This chain connects TRBV6-6 to TRBJ2-1, with no clear D. Germline CDR1 is MNHNY and CDR2 is SVGAGI (reference sequence). The CDR3 consists of 13 residues. V was shortened by 0 bases and J by 7 bases, with 7 bases between the two germline ends. CDR3 nucleotide sequence: TGTGCCAGCAGTTACTCAGTCGGGAATGAGCAGTTCTTC. The encoded protein is CASSYSVGNEQFF.

This sequence joins TRBV4-1 and TRBJ2-5; 7 nucleotides agree with TRBD2. With 0 bases clipped from V and 5 bases from J, the junction kept 9 bases outside the gene matches. CDR1 MGHRA and CDR2 YSYEKL come from the germline V gene. The CDR3 length is 16 residues. The CDR3 protein is CASSQEGGGPRETQYF. In DNA, the CDR3 is TGCGCCAGCAGCCAAGAGGGGGGAGGGCCGAGGGAGACCCAGTACTTC.

The rearrangement links TRBV7-9 to TRBJ2-7; D not resolved. Germline CDR1 is SEHNR and CDR2 is FQNEAQ (reference sequence). The CDR3 has 14 residues. V was trimmed by 4 bases and J by 1 base, leaving 11 bases between them. The CDR3 DNA sequence: TGTGCCAGCAGCTCCACAGCCGCGTCCTACGAGCAGTACTTC. As protein: CASSSTAASYEQYF.

The V call is TRBV9, the J call TRBJ1-4, with D perhaps matching TRBD1 (6 bases). With 0 bases removed from V and 0 bases from J, the gap between germline ends came to 12 bases. The CDR3 runs 17 residues. Germline V gene lookup returns CDR1 SGDLS and CDR2 YYNGEE. The CDR3 coding sequence is TGTGCCAGCAGCGTAGAGGAAGGGGGTCCAACTAATGAAAAACTGTTTTTT. Encoded protein: CASSVEEGGPTNEKLFF.

The table lists this clone with a few counts. The chain employs TRBV19 and TRBJ1-1; D is perhaps TRBD1 (6 bases). Germline assignment: CDR1 LNHDA and CDR2 SQIVND (reference sequence). Deletions cut 4 bases from V and 0 bases from J, with 12 bases between. The CDR3 has 15 residues. The CDR3: CASSSQGTMNTEAFF. In DNA form, the CDR3 reads TGTGCCAGTAGTAGTCAGGGGACCATGAACACTGAAGCTTTCTTT.

The chain has TRBV6-1 and TRBJ1-1; 8 bases line up with TRBD1. CDR1 is MNHNS and CDR2 is SASEGT in the germline V gene. The CDR3 spans 13 residues. J lost 5 bases, V lost 6 bases, and 5 bases had no gene match. The CDR3 is CASRQGAGTEAFF. For the CDR3, the DNA is TGTGCCAGCAGGCAGGGGGCGGGTACTGAAGCTTTCTTT.

This clone has a single count. Its ends do not fully match the called genes, so a read error is possible. The CDR3 DNA sequence: TGTGCCAGCAGTGACTCCCCAAGACAGCGAGGAGACGAGCAGTACTTC. Protein sequence: CASSDSPRQRGDEQYF. The gene calls are TRBV6-6 and TRBJ2-7; a weak D match, TRBD1 (5 bases). Germline V CDR1 and CDR2: MNHNY, SVGAGI (reference sequence). CDR3 length: 16 residues.

This chain connects TRBV5-4 to TRBJ2-3; D may be TRBD2 (5 bases). CDR3 length: 11 amino acids. Germline-derived CDR1 and CDR2 are SGHNT and YYREEE (reference sequence). For the CDR3, the DNA is TGTGCGACGGGGTACACAGATACGCAGTATTTT. Translated: CATGYTDTQYF.

The chain links TRBV6-5 to TRBJ2-1; D unresolved. The CDR3 has 14 amino acids. Germline lookup yields CDR1 MNHEY and CDR2 SVGAGI. The V and J ends lost 8 bases and 2 bases respectively, with 13 bases between them. The CDR3 spells CASRGDTPYNEQFF. CDR3 nucleotides: TGTGCCAGCCGCGGTGATACACCCTACAATGAGCAGTTCTTC.

The chain combines TRBV30 with TRBJ2-2; D is perhaps TRBD2 (5 bases). V was shortened by 1 base and J by 2 bases, with 8 bases between the two germline ends. The germline CDR1 and CDR2 sequences are GTSNPN and SVGIG (reference sequence). This CDR3 comprises 14 residues. DNA of the CDR3: TGTGCCTGGAGTGGGCTAGCCAACACCGGGGAGCTGTTTTTT. Amino acid sequence: CAWSGLANTGELFF.

V and J are TRBV5-1 and TRBJ2-3; D remains ambiguous. The CDR3 contains 12 residues. Germline CDR1 and CDR2: SGHRS and YFSETQ. Trimming pared 0 bases from V and 6 bases from J, leaving 5 bases between. The CDR3 loop reads CASSLVADTQYF. CDR3 DNA: TGCGCCAGCAGCTTGGTAGCCGATACGCAGTATTTT.

J is TRBJ2-2 and V is TRBV6-5; the D is unclear. The germline V gene encodes CDR1 MNHEY and CDR2 SVGAGI. There are 12 residues in the CDR3. Between the trimmed V and J ends, which lost 6 bases and 4 bases, there was a span of 6 bases. The CDR3 nucleotides read TGTGCCAGCAGCCGGTTCACCGGGGAGCTGTTTTTT. Translated: CASSRFTGELFF.

This chain uses TRBV5-6 with TRBJ2-5; TRBD2 aligns across 7 bases. CDR3 length: 13 amino acids. The germline CDR1 and CDR2 sequences are SGHDT and YYEEEE. V trimming: 5 bases; J trimming: 5 bases; junction bases outside the gene matches: 6. CDR3 protein: CASSWDYGETQYF. In DNA, the CDR3 is TGTGCCAGCAGTTGGGACTACGGGGAGACCCAGTACTTC. Based on the CDR3 plus reference TRBV5-6 and TRBJ2-5, the full variable domain is DAGVTQSPTHLIKTRGQQVTLRCSPKSGHDTVSWYQQALGQGPQFIFQYYEEEERQRGNFPDRFSGHQFPNYSSELNVNALLLGDSALYLCASSWDYGETQYFGPGTRLLVL.